This T cell receptor (beta chain) originates from a study of CD8 T cells in Susac syndrome. Background on the study: Within the sequenced group of Susac syndrome patients, over 5 showed active disease and roughly eight were in remission.

The CDR3 totals 13 residues. Germline V gene lookup returns CDR1 MRHNA and CDR2 SNTAGT. Trimming took 10 bases from V and 6 from J, leaving 18 bases between them. Random hexamers were used to reverse transcribe an amount of roughly 0.45 to 1 ug RNA. One entry per CDR3 protein results from TCRdb running MiXCR on the immunoSEQ multiplex PCR reads. Of a few hundred thousand distinct CDR3 sequences in the sample, 94% are singletons; the top ten hold 0.15% to 0.2%. The sample taken for sequencing was CD4+ T cells from PBMCs. J is TRBJ1-1 and V is TRBV6-4, with a tentative D call TRBD1 (5 bases). This sequence originates from a human donor with Susac syndrome. The CDR3, as DNA: TGTGCCAAAAAACGACATGGGGACGCTGAAGCTTTCTTT. Translated: CAKKRHGDAEAFF.